These T cell receptor beta chains were read from a single sample in a study of cytomegalovirus exposure and HLA in healthy donors. Clones were read by immunoSEQ multiplex PCR, and TCRdb kept only the in-frame ones, dropping some. Of roughly 120,000 clones in the sample, roughly 82% were seen once. Specimen: PBMCs. Source of these receptors: a woman aged 55-75 years in good health and CMV-seropositive. The CDR3 runs from the conserved cysteine through the conserved F or W. The D gene is left open where the match is weak.

>TRBV18|TRBJ1-1|NA
CASSSSRGSNTEAFF
>TRBV27|TRBJ1-6|NA
CASSFVENSPLHF
>TRBV30|TRBJ1-5|NA
CAWSITGPRPQHF
>TRBV6-6|TRBJ2-1|NA
CASSFGGRGSYNEQFF
>TRBV7-9|TRBJ2-7|TRBD2
CASTAQTSGGSYEQYF
>TRBV9|TRBJ2-3|TRBD2
CASSIRLAGGDTQYF
>TRBV5-1|TRBJ2-3|TRBD2
CASNRAGEGTDTQYF
>TRBV5-1|TRBJ2-3|NA
CASSFKGSVATDTQYF
>TRBV7-8|TRBJ2-7|NA
CASSLVEVGKQYF
>TRBV9|TRBJ2-1|NA
CASSVEDTEQFF
>TRBV5-1|TRBJ2-1|TRBD2
CASSPGLAEDEQFF
>TRBV28|TRBJ2-5|NA
CASSLAQETQYF
>TRBV7-9|TRBJ1-1|NA
CASSSSRRDIGTEAFF
>TRBV7-2|TRBJ1-1|TRBD1
CASSLMGQGLGTEAFF
>TRBV6-1|TRBJ2-3|NA
CASSPPGGSDTQYF
>TRBV25-1|TRBJ2-1|TRBD2
CASSALAGALLDEQFF
>TRBV6-5|TRBJ1-6|TRBD1
CASSRQGARDSPLHF
>TRBV15|TRBJ1-6|NA
CATSGTGPSSYNSPLHF
>TRBV2|TRBJ2-1|NA
CASSAERATYNEQFF
>TRBV7-9|TRBJ2-7|NA
CASSFLGRFGEQYF
>TRBV2|TRBJ1-2|TRBD1
CASSEAQGGRGYTF
>TRBV2|TRBJ2-7|TRBD2
CASSVSLAGVFIYEQYF
>TRBV6-5|TRBJ2-1|NA
CASSYVDRYNEQFF
>TRBV19|TRBJ1-3|NA
CAGRSGNTIYF
>TRBV29-1|TRBJ1-2|TRBD1
CSVGRQGDNYGYTF
>TRBV9|TRBJ1-1|TRBD1
CASSGWATGGETDTEAFF
>TRBV5-6|TRBJ2-7|TRBD1
CASSLVNRGASYEQYF
>TRBV29-1|TRBJ1-4|NA
CSAAPSGDEKLFF
>TRBV27|TRBJ1-6|NA
CASSPQARLISYNSPLHF
>TRBV7-5|TRBJ1-4|NA
CVRSSPGVWSLF
>TRBV19|TRBJ1-2|NA
CASSMGARAAYGYTF
>TRBV4-1|TRBJ2-5|TRBD2
CASSHPARGGERETQYF
>TRBV19|TRBJ2-7|NA
CASSIGAGTYEQYF